This T cell receptor beta chain was documented in a study of vaccination effects on CD4 cells after COVID-19. Trimming left V 5 bases short and J 3 bases short, with 8 bases between. CDR3 size: 14 residues. Per the germline V gene, CDR1 is MGHDK and CDR2 is SYGVNS. Generated by immunoSEQ multiplex PCR, the TCRdb table keeps only in-frame clones and is missing some. The sample includes fewer than 14,000 clones, approximately 74% of them seen just once. This clone was found a few times. Its antigen is undetermined. Sequencing was preceded by expansion of antigen-specific CD4+ T cells with viral peptide pools in the ViraFEST assay. Having been cultured for under twelve days, the cells underwent CD4+ T cell isolation.

The sequences come from CD4+ T cells from PBMCs cultured with HCoV-229E spike peptides, collected before COVID-19 vaccination. This chain uses TRBV25-1 with TRBJ1-6; the D is unclear. The sequence came from a human donor who received a COVID-19 vaccine. CDR3 sequence reads: CASSTGVYNSPLHF. DNA of the CDR3: TGTGCCAGCAGTACCGGGGTCTATAATTCACCCCTCCACTTT.